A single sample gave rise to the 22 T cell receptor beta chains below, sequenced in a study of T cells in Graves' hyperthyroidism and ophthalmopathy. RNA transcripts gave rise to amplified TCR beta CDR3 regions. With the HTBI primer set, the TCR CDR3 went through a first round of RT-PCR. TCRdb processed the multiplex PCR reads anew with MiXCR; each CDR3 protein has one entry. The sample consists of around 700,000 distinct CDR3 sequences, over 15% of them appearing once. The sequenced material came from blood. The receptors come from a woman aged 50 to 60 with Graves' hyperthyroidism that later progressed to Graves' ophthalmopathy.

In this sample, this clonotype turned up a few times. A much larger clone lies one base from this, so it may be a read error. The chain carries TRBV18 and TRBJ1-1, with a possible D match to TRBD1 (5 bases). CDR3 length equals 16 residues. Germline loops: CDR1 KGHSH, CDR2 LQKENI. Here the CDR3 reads CASSLSISGGYTEASF. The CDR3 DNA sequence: TGTGCCAGCTCGCTCTCAATCTCCGGGGGGTACACTGAAGCTTCCTTT.

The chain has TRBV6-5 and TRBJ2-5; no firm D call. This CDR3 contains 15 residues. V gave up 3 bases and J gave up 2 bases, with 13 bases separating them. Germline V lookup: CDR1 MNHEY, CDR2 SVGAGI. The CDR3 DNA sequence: TGTGCCAGCAGTTATTACGGGTATGCACAAGAGACCCAGTACTTC. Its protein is CASSYYGYAQETQYF.

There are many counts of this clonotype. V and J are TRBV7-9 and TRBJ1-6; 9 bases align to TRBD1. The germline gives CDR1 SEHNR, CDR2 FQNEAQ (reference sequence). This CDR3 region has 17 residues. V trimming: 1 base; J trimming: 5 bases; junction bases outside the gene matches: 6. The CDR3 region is CASSLGDGDRDNSPLHF. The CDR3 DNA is TGTGCCAGCAGCTTAGGGGACGGGGACAGGGATAATTCACCCCTCCACTTT.

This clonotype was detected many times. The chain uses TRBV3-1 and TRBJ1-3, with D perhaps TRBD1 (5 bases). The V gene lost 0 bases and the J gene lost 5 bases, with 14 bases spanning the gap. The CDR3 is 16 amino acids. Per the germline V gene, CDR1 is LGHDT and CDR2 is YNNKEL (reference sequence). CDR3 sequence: CASSQDSRGGRNTIYF. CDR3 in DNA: TGTGCCAGCAGCCAAGATTCACGGGGGGGGAGAAACACCATATATTTT.

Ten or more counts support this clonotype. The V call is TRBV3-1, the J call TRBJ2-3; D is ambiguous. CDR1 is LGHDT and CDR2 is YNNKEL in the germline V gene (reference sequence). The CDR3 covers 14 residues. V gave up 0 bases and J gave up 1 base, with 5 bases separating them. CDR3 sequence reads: CASSQDPGTDTQYF. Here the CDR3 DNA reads TGTGCCAGCAGCCAAGATCCTGGCACAGATACGCAGTATTTT.

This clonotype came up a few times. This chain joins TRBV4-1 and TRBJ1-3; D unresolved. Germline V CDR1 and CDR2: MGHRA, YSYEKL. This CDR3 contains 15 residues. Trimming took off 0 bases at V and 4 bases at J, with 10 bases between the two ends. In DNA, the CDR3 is TGCGCCAGCAGCCAAGATCCGGGGTCAGGAAACACCATATATTTT. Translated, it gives CASSQDPGSGNTIYF.

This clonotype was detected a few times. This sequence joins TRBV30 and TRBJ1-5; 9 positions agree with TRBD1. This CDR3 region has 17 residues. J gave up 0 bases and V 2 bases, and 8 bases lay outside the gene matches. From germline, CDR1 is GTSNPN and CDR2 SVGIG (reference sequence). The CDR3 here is CAWSLGTGFNSNQPQHF. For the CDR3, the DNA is TGTGCCTGGAGTTTGGGGACAGGGTTTAATAGCAATCAGCCCCAGCATTTT.

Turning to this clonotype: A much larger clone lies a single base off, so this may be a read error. The CDR3 DNA reads TGCAGTGCTCCACAGGGTAGGGTGGGGTCCTACAATGAGCAGTTCTTC. Translated: CSAPQGRVGSYNEQFF. The chain recombines TRBV20-1 with TRBJ2-1; TRBD1 might be the D (6 bases). V gave up 5 bases and J gave up 1 base, with 18 bases separating them. The CDR3 has 16 amino acids. Germline-derived CDR1 and CDR2 are DFQATT and SNEGSKA (reference sequence).

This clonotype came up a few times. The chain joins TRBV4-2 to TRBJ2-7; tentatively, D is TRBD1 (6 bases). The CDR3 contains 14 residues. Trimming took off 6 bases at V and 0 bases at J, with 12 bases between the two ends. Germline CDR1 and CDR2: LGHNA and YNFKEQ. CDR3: CASRHRDNSYEQYF. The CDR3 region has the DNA TGTGCCAGCAGGCACCGGGACAACTCCTACGAGCAGTACTTC.

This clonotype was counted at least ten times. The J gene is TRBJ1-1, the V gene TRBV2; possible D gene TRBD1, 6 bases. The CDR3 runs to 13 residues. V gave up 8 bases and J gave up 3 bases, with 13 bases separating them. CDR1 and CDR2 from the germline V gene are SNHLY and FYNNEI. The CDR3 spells CASRREGDTEAFF. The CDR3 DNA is TGTGCCAGCCGGAGGGAGGGGGACACTGAAGCTTTCTTT.

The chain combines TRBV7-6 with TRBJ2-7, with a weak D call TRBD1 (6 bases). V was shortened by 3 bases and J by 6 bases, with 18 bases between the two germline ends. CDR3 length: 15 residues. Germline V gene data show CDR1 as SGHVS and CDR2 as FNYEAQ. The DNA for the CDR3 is TGTGCCAGCAGCTTGGGACACGACCCGCCGAGCGAGCAGTACTTC. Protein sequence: CASSLGHDPPSEQYF. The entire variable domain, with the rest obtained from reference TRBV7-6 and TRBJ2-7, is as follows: GAGVSQSPRYKVTKRGQDVALRCDPISGHVSLYWYRQALGQGPEFLTYFNYEAQQDKSGLPNDRFSAERPEGSISTLTIQRTEQRDSAMYRCASSLGHDPPSEQYFGPGTRLTVT.

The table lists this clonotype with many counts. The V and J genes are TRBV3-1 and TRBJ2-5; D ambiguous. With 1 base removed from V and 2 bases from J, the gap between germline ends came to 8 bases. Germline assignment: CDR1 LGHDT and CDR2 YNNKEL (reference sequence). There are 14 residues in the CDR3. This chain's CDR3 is CASSQAPLQETQYF. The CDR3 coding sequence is TGTGCCAGCAGCCAAGCCCCATTACAAGAGACCCAGTACTTC.

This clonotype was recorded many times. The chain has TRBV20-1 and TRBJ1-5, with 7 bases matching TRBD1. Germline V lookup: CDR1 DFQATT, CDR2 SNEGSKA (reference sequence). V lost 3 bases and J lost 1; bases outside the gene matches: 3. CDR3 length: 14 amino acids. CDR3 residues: CSASPGQSNQPQHF. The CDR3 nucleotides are TGCAGTGCTAGCCCGGGACAGAGCAATCAGCCCCAGCATTTT.

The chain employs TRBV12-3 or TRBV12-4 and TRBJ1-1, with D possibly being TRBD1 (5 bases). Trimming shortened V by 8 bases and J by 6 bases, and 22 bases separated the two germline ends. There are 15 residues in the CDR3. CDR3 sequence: CASSPSRWGLSEAFF. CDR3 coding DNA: TGTGCCAGCTCACCAAGTAGATGGGGCCTCTCTGAAGCTTTCTTT.

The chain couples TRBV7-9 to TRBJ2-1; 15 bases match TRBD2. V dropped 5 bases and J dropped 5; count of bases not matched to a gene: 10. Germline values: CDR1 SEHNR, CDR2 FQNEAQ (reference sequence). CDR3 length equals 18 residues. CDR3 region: CASSPSPGLAGGHNEQFF. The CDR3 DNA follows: TGTGCCAGCAGCCCGTCTCCGGGACTAGCGGGGGGCCACAATGAGCAGTTCTTC. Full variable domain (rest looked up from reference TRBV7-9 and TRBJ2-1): DTGVSQNPRHKITKRGQNVTFRCDPISEHNRLYWYRQTLGQGPEFLTYFQNEAQLEKSRLLSDRFSAERPKGSFSTLEIQRTEQGDSAMYLCASSPSPGLAGGHNEQFFGPGTRLTVL.

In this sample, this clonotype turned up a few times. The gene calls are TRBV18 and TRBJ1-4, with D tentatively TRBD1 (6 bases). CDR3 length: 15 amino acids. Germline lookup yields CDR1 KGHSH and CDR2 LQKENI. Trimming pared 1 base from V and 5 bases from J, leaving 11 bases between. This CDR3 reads CASSPRQGTNEKLFF. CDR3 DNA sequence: TGTGCCAGCTCACCACGTCAGGGGACGAATGAAAAACTGTTTTTT. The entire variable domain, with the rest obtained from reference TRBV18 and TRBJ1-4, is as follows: NAGVMQNPRHLVRRRGQEARLRCSPMKGHSHVYWYRQLPEEGLKFMVYLQKENIIDESGMPKERFSAEFPKEGPSILRIQQVVRGDSAAYFCASSPRQGTNEKLFFGSGTQLSVL.

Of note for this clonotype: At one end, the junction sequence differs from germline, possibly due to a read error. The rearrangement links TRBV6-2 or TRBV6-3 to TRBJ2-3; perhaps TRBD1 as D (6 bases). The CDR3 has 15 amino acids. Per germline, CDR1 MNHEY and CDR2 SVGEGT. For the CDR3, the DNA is TGTGCCAGCAGTTACGAGGGTTTGCGGACAGATACGCAGTACTTT. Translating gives CASSYEGLRTDTQYF.

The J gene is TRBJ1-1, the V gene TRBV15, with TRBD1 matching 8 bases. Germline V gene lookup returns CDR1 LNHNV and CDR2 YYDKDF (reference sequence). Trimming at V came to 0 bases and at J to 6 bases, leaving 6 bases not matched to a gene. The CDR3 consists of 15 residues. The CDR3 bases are TGTGCCACCAGCAGAGAAGCAGGGGGCTTCGCTGAAGCTTTCTTT. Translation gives CATSREAGGFAEAFF. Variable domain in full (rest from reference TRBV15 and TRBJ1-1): DAMVIQNPRYQVTQFGKPVTLSCSQTLNHNVMYWYQQKSSQAPKLLFHYYDKDFNNEADTPDNFQSRRPNTSFCFLDIRSPGLGDTAMYLCATSREAGGFAEAFFGQGTRLTVV.

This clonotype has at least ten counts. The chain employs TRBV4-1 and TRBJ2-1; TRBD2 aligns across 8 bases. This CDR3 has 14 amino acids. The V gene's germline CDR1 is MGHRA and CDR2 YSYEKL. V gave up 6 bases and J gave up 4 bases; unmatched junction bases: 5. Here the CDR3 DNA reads TGCGCCAGCAGAAGAGCGGGGGATTACAATGAGCAGTTCTTC. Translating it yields CASRRAGDYNEQFF.

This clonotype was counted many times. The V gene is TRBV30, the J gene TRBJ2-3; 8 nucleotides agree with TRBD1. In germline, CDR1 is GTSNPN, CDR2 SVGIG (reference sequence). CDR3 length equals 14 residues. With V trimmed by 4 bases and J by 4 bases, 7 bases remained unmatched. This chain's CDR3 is CAWIGQGRSDTQYF. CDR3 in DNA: TGTGCCTGGATTGGACAGGGAAGGTCAGATACGCAGTATTTT.

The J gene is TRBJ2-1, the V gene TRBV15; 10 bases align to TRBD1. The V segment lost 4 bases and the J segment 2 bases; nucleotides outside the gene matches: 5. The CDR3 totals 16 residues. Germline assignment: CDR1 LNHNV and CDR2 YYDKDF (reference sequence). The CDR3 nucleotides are TGTGCCACCAGCAAAGGGACAGGGGAAACCTACAATGAGCAGTTCTTC. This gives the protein CATSKGTGETYNEQFF.

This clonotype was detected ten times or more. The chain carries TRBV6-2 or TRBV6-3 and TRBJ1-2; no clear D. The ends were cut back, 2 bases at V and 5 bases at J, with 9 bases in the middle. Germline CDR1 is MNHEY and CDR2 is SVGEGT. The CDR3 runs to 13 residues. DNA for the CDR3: TGTGCCAGCAGTTACAGGGCATTGTATGGCTACACCTTC. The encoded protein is CASSYRALYGYTF.